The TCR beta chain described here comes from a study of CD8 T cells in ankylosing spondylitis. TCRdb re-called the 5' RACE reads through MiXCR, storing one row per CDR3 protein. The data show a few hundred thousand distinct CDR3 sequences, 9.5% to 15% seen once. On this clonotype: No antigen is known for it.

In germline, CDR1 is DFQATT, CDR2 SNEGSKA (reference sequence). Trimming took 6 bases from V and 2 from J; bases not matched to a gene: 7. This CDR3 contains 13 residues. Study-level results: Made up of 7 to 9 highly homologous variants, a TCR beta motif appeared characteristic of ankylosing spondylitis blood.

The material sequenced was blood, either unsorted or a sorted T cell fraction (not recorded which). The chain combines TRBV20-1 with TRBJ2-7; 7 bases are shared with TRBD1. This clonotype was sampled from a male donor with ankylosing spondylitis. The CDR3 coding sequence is TGCAGTGCCCTTGGGACAGTCGCCTACGAGCAGTACTTC. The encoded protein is CSALGTVAYEQYF.